Listed below are T cell receptor beta chains from one sample, sequenced in a study of beta chain features in type 1 diabetes. Some clones are missing from TCRdb's copy, which holds only in-frame ones; the method was immunoSEQ multiplex PCR. The data contain around 500,000 clones, about 10% of them singletons. Input material: naive CD4+ T cells from blood. The source of these receptors is a woman younger than 35 in good health. Both conserved end residues are part of each CDR3. Each record gives: J gene, V gene, CDR3 protein.

TRBJ1-4	TRBV20-1	CSARGDEKLFF
TRBJ1-4	TRBV7-8	CASSGRRGANEKLFF
TRBJ2-1	TRBV2	CASSSYNEQFF
TRBJ2-1	TRBV9	CASSPGGAWSSYNEQFF
TRBJ1-6	TRBV4-3	CASSQEAALNSPLHF
TRBJ1-5	TRBV7-9	CASSLAGQPQHF
TRBJ2-7	TRBV7-8	CASSGPAREQYF
TRBJ1-1	TRBV7-9	CASSPSGPEAFF
TRBJ1-4	TRBV28	CASSGGTENEKLFF
TRBJ1-5	TRBV30	CAWSVTGTLNQPQHF
TRBJ1-2	TRBV9	CASRERGTYGYTF
TRBJ1-1	TRBV5-4	CASSKTRGLSTEAFF
TRBJ2-1	TRBV9	CASSVREGSYNEQFF
TRBJ2-3	TRBV2	CASTQLAGGLDTQYF
TRBJ2-1	TRBV5-4	CASSNNWNEQFF
TRBJ2-7	TRBV30	CAFKYSGTLYEQYF
TRBJ2-1	TRBV4-3	CASSQGGGDDEQFF
TRBJ2-3	TRBV4-3	CASSYGTSGSADTQYF
TRBJ2-1	TRBV7-9	CASPGVPDNEQFF
TRBJ1-5	TRBV7-9	CASSPQGDANQPQHF
TRBJ1-2	TRBV29-1	CSVAAGEIEDGYTF
TRBJ2-2	TRBV2	CASRFTGGTGELFF
TRBJ2-5	TRBV30	CAWRLAGRETQYF
TRBJ2-6	TRBV23-1	CASSQSRTASGANVLTF
TRBJ1-6	TRBV2	CASSGTGSSYNSPLHF
TRBJ2-5	TRBV7-2	CASSLVGETQYF
TRBJ2-5	TRBV5-1	CASSLPAYQETQYF
TRBJ2-7	TRBV13	CASSINRGRVQYF
TRBJ1-5	TRBV7-9	CASSYTGLDQPQHF
TRBJ2-4	TRBV5-1	CASSKGLTAGLAKNIQYF
TRBJ2-1	TRBV4-1	CASSQNRGSGGSNEQFF
TRBJ2-3	TRBV2	CASSGQGLHTDTQYF
TRBJ1-2	TRBV4-3	CASSLGRQGKDGYTF
TRBJ1-2	TRBV7-2	CASSSDSFYGYTF
TRBJ2-1	TRBV23-1	CASSREFDSENEQFF
TRBJ2-7	TRBV30	CAWRARGRTYEQYF
TRBJ1-4	TRBV23-1	CAGNPNREKLFF
TRBJ2-1	TRBV16	CASSLHNEQFF
TRBJ2-1	TRBV19	CASSTRVNEQFF
TRBJ2-7	TRBV29-1	CSVRVGVYGQYF
TRBJ1-2	TRBV7-2	CASSPDPNYGYTF
TRBJ2-1	TRBV25-1	CASGRPLYNEQFF
TRBJ2-1	TRBV28	CASRQSGTVSSYNEQFF
TRBJ2-5	TRBV4-2	CASSQGGTQETQYF
TRBJ2-5	TRBV28	CASSEGVEETQYF
TRBJ1-5	TRBV7-9	CASSLTNQPQHF
TRBJ2-1	TRBV18	CASSPVGANNEQFF
TRBJ2-7	TRBV7-2	CASSLDTYSYEQYF
TRBJ2-3	TRBV7-9	CASSTGQSGRRYTQYF